The rows below give T cell receptor beta chains drawn from one sample of a study of beta chain features in type 1 diabetes. Using immunoSEQ multiplex PCR, the repertoire was profiled, and TCRdb retains in-frame clones only, with some absent. This table holds 500,000 to 700,000 clones, 15% found once. Sequencing used naive CD4+ T cells from blood. The receptors originated from a young man in good health. Both conserved end residues are part of each CDR3. The D gene is left open where the match is weak. A row's size may be missing; if present it is once, few, many or a size class.

D gene: -; V gene: TRBV28; clone size: few; J gene: TRBJ1-4; CDR3 protein: CASITRGRNEKLFF; CDR3 DNA: TGTGCCAGCATCACCCGTGGGCGGAATGAAAAACTGTTTTTT
D gene: TRBD2; V gene: TRBV28; clone size: -; J gene: TRBJ2-3; CDR3 protein: CASSPLGRGGKGTDTQYF; CDR3 DNA: TGTGCCAGCAGTCCCCTAGGGCGGGGGGGAAAAGGCACAGATACGCAGTATTTT
D gene: -; V gene: TRBV27; clone size: few; J gene: TRBJ2-5; CDR3 protein: CARVVQETQYF; CDR3 DNA: TGTGCCCGGGTGGTACAAGAGACCCAGTACTTC
D gene: TRBD1; V gene: TRBV6-1; clone size: -; J gene: TRBJ2-7; CDR3 protein: CASRTGTGYEQYF; CDR3 DNA: TGTGCCAGCAGGACCGGGACAGGCTACGAGCAGTACTTC
D gene: -; V gene: TRBV28; clone size: -; J gene: TRBJ2-1; CDR3 protein: CASSLRQAGEQFF; CDR3 DNA: TGTGCCAGCAGTTTAAGACAGGCGGGTGAGCAGTTCTTC
D gene: -; V gene: TRBV28; clone size: few; J gene: TRBJ1-1; CDR3 protein: CASSEKADEAFF; CDR3 DNA: TGTGCCAGCAGCGAGAAGGCGGATGAAGCTTTCTTT
D gene: TRBD1; V gene: TRBV7-2; clone size: -; J gene: TRBJ2-1; CDR3 protein: CASSPTPQGHEQFF; CDR3 DNA: TGTGCCAGCAGCCCTACCCCACAGGGGCATGAGCAGTTCTTC
D gene: TRBD2; V gene: TRBV19; clone size: -; J gene: TRBJ2-4; CDR3 protein: CASSMPSAGEVAKNIQYF; CDR3 DNA: TGTGCCAGTAGTATGCCCTCTGCGGGAGAGGTCGCCAAAAACATTCAGTACTTC
D gene: TRBD1; V gene: TRBV5-4; clone size: -; J gene: TRBJ2-2; CDR3 protein: CASSSLSRQGSTSYTGELFF; CDR3 DNA: TGTGCCAGCAGCTCACTATCTCGACAGGGATCGACCTCATACACCGGGGAGCTGTTTTTT
D gene: -; V gene: TRBV4-3; clone size: -; J gene: TRBJ1-2; CDR3 protein: CASSSRQNWNYGYTF; CDR3 DNA: TGCGCCAGCAGCAGTCGACAGAACTGGAACTATGGCTACACCTTC
D gene: -; V gene: TRBV6-5; clone size: -; J gene: TRBJ1-5; CDR3 protein: CASSRRPGQPQHF; CDR3 DNA: TGTGCCAGCAGTCGCCGACCGGGGCAGCCCCAGCATTTT
D gene: -; V gene: TRBV28; clone size: -; J gene: TRBJ1-2; CDR3 protein: CASRDTSYGYTF; CDR3 DNA: TGTGCCTCCAGGGACACCTCCTATGGCTACACCTTC
D gene: TRBD1; V gene: TRBV18; clone size: few; J gene: TRBJ2-2; CDR3 protein: CASSPDRASVGELFF; CDR3 DNA: TGTGCCAGCTCACCCGACAGGGCCAGCGTCGGGGAGCTGTTTTTT
D gene: TRBD1; V gene: TRBV2; clone size: few; J gene: TRBJ2-5; CDR3 protein: CASRGQGAIQETQYF; CDR3 DNA: TGTGCCAGCAGAGGACAGGGAGCCATCCAAGAGACCCAGTACTTC
D gene: TRBD2; V gene: TRBV7-3; clone size: -; J gene: TRBJ2-5; CDR3 protein: CASSSLGTSGRAAETQYF; CDR3 DNA: TGTGCCAGCAGCTCACTCGGCACTAGCGGGAGGGCCGCGGAGACCCAGTACTTC
D gene: -; V gene: TRBV28; clone size: -; J gene: TRBJ2-2; CDR3 protein: CASSLGGYTGELFF; CDR3 DNA: TGTGCCAGCAGTTTAGGAGGGTACACCGGGGAGCTGTTTTTT
D gene: -; V gene: TRBV7-9; clone size: few; J gene: TRBJ1-2; CDR3 protein: CASSSQGGSFGYTF; CDR3 DNA: TGTGCCAGCAGCTCGCAGGGTGGATCGTTTGGCTACACCTTC
D gene: -; V gene: TRBV10-3; clone size: -; J gene: TRBJ2-1; CDR3 protein: CAIGGVGTNEQFF; CDR3 DNA: TGTGCCATCGGGGGAGTGGGAACAAATGAGCAGTTCTTC
D gene: -; V gene: TRBV7-2; clone size: many; J gene: TRBJ2-5; CDR3 protein: CASSKPYGETQYF; CDR3 DNA: TGTGCCAGCAGCAAGCCCTACGGGGAGACCCAGTACTTC
D gene: -; V gene: TRBV7-2; clone size: -; J gene: TRBJ1-5; CDR3 protein: CASSLAPPWQPQHF; CDR3 DNA: TGTGCCAGCAGCTTAGCTCCCCCCTGGCAGCCCCAGCATTTT
D gene: -; V gene: TRBV6-5; clone size: -; J gene: TRBJ2-1; CDR3 protein: CASSYPNRNEQFF; CDR3 DNA: TGTGCCAGCAGTTACCCTAATCGGAATGAGCAGTTCTTC
D gene: TRBD1; V gene: TRBV2; clone size: few; J gene: TRBJ1-2; CDR3 protein: CASRGTGGGYTF; CDR3 DNA: TGTGCCAGCAGGGGGACAGGAGGAGGCTACACCTTC
D gene: TRBD2; V gene: TRBV7-2; clone size: few; J gene: TRBJ2-3; CDR3 protein: CASSLRLAREGDTQYF; CDR3 DNA: TGTGCCAGCAGCTTACGACTAGCAAGGGAGGGGGATACGCAGTATTTT
D gene: -; V gene: TRBV25-1; clone size: few; J gene: TRBJ2-1; CDR3 protein: CASSARGGGEQFF; CDR3 DNA: TGTGCCAGCAGTGCCAGGGGAGGGGGTGAGCAGTTCTTC
D gene: -; V gene: TRBV9; clone size: few; J gene: TRBJ2-3; CDR3 protein: CASSVGTGGDTQYF; CDR3 DNA: TGTGCCAGCAGCGTCGGGACCGGGGGAGATACGCAGTATTTT
D gene: -; V gene: TRBV21-1; clone size: -; J gene: TRBJ2-1; CDR3 protein: CASSKALCYNGQFF; CDR3 DNA: TGTGCCAGCAGCAAAGCGCTGTGCTACAATGGGCAGTTCTTC
D gene: -; V gene: TRBV12-1; clone size: -; J gene: TRBJ1-2; CDR3 protein: CASSLTAIYGYTF; CDR3 DNA: TGTGCCAGCAGCTTGACAGCCATTTATGGCTACACCTTC
D gene: -; V gene: TRBV20-1; clone size: few; J gene: TRBJ2-1; CDR3 protein: CSARSGNEQFF; CDR3 DNA: TGCAGTGCTAGATCAGGGAATGAGCAGTTCTTC
D gene: TRBD1; V gene: TRBV6-6; clone size: -; J gene: TRBJ1-2; CDR3 protein: CASDGSQGRGYGYTF; CDR3 DNA: TGTGCCAGCGACGGGTCACAGGGGAGGGGATATGGCTACACCTTC
D gene: -; V gene: TRBV19; clone size: -; J gene: TRBJ1-6; CDR3 protein: CASSIARIYNSPLHF; CDR3 DNA: TGTGCCAGTAGTATTGCCAGGATCTATAATTCACCCCTCCACTTT
D gene: -; V gene: TRBV29-1; clone size: few; J gene: TRBJ2-3; CDR3 protein: CSVERTDLDTQYF; CDR3 DNA: TGCAGCGTTGAAAGGACAGATCTTGATACGCAGTATTTT
D gene: TRBD1; V gene: TRBV7-2; clone size: few; J gene: TRBJ1-2; CDR3 protein: CASSLRTGDIYGYTF; CDR3 DNA: TGTGCCAGCAGCCTTAGGACAGGGGATATCTATGGCTACACCTTC
D gene: -; V gene: TRBV5-4; clone size: -; J gene: TRBJ2-7; CDR3 protein: CASSPDGFPSYEQYF; CDR3 DNA: TGTGCCAGCAGCCCGGACGGGTTCCCCTCCTACGAGCAGTACTTC
D gene: -; V gene: TRBV28; clone size: -; J gene: TRBJ2-1; CDR3 protein: CASSSRGTRLNEQFF; CDR3 DNA: TGTGCCAGCAGTTCCCGCGGGACAAGGTTAAATGAGCAGTTCTTC
D gene: TRBD1; V gene: TRBV7-2; clone size: few; J gene: TRBJ2-7; CDR3 protein: CASSLVGQGTYEQYF; CDR3 DNA: TGTGCCAGCAGCTTAGTGGGACAGGGAACCTACGAGCAGTACTTC
D gene: TRBD1; V gene: TRBV11-2; clone size: -; J gene: TRBJ1-2; CDR3 protein: CASSLDKAGGDGYTF; CDR3 DNA: TGTGCCAGCAGCTTAGATAAGGCAGGGGGCGATGGCTACACCTTC
D gene: -; V gene: TRBV7-8; clone size: -; J gene: TRBJ2-2; CDR3 protein: CASSLGSSASAPGELFF; CDR3 DNA: TGTGCCAGCAGCTTGGGGAGCTCGGCAAGTGCTCCCGGGGAGCTGTTTTTT
D gene: -; V gene: TRBV19; clone size: -; J gene: TRBJ2-1; CDR3 protein: CASSIRDNEQFF; CDR3 DNA: TGTGCCAGTAGTATTAGGGACAATGAGCAGTTCTTC
D gene: TRBD2; V gene: TRBV5-6; clone size: few; J gene: TRBJ2-5; CDR3 protein: CASSLIPGGTKETQYF; CDR3 DNA: TGTGCCAGCAGCTTAATTCCGGGAGGGACTAAAGAGACCCAGTACTTC
D gene: -; V gene: TRBV18; clone size: -; J gene: TRBJ2-1; CDR3 protein: CASSPKTSHEQFF; CDR3 DNA: TGTGCCAGCTCACCGAAAACTAGCCATGAGCAGTTCTTC
D gene: TRBD1; V gene: TRBV28; clone size: -; J gene: TRBJ1-1; CDR3 protein: CASSPTTGKNTEAFF; CDR3 DNA: TGTGCCAGCAGTCCGACGACAGGGAAGAACACTGAAGCTTTCTTT
D gene: -; V gene: TRBV9; clone size: -; J gene: TRBJ2-7; CDR3 protein: CASSVASGREINEQYF; CDR3 DNA: TGTGCCAGCAGCGTAGCCTCCGGACGGGAGATCAACGAGCAGTACTTC
D gene: TRBD1; V gene: TRBV5-4; clone size: -; J gene: TRBJ1-6; CDR3 protein: CASSGQGINSPLHF; CDR3 DNA: TGTGCCAGCAGCGGACAGGGGATAAATTCACCCCTCCACTTT
D gene: TRBD1; V gene: TRBV5-4; clone size: -; J gene: TRBJ2-5; CDR3 protein: CASSWGQVVGGTQYF; CDR3 DNA: TGTGCCAGCAGCTGGGGACAGGTTGTTGGTGGGACCCAGTACTTC
D gene: -; V gene: TRBV27; clone size: few; J gene: TRBJ2-3; CDR3 protein: CASSKGVDTQYF; CDR3 DNA: TGTGCCAGCAGTAAGGGGGTAGATACGCAGTATTTT
D gene: TRBD2; V gene: TRBV7-3; clone size: -; J gene: TRBJ2-3; CDR3 protein: CASSPTSAADTQYF; CDR3 DNA: TGTGCCAGCAGCCCTACTAGCGCCGCAGATACGCAGTATTTT
D gene: TRBD1; V gene: TRBV27; clone size: -; J gene: TRBJ1-3; CDR3 protein: CASSPRGRGNTIYF; CDR3 DNA: TGTGCCAGCAGTCCAAGGGGGCGCGGAAACACCATATATTTT
D gene: -; V gene: TRBV4-2; clone size: -; J gene: TRBJ2-3; CDR3 protein: CASSLGDTQYF; CDR3 DNA: TGTGCCAGCAGCCTAGGAGATACGCAGTATTTT